A selection of T cell receptor beta chains follows, all from one sample in a study of response to subunit inactivated influenza vaccine. One entry per CDR3 protein results from TCRdb running MiXCR on the RT-PCR reads. The sample consists of 530,000 or so distinct CDR3 sequences, approximately 12% of them appearing once. Source: PBMCs from blood, taken on the day of vaccination. These TCRs come from a man in his fifties or sixties who received an inactivated influenza vaccine. The CDR3 runs from the conserved cysteine through the conserved F or W. The D gene is left open where the match is weak. Expanded clones get a size class; other rows say once, few or many, or leave the size out.

CDR3aa	CDR3nt	abundance	d_gene	j_gene	v_gene
CASSEPLLAGSRELFF	TGCGCCAGCAGTGAGCCCTTACTAGCGGGGTCCCGGGAGCTGTTTTTT	NA	TRBD2	TRBJ2-2	TRBV10-2
CASKFTGELFF	TGTGCCAGCAAATTCACCGGGGAGCTGTTTTTT	few	NA	TRBJ2-2	TRBV6-5
CASSLGGTDYNSPLHF	TGTGCCAGCAGCTTGGGTGGGACAGACTATAATTCACCCCTCCACTTT	NA	TRBD1	TRBJ1-6	TRBV5-5
CATGQASFNEKLFF	TGTGCCACCGGACAGGCTAGCTTTAATGAAAAACTGTTTTTT	NA	TRBD1	TRBJ1-4	TRBV10-3
CASWDRLSTDTQYF	TGTGCCAGTTGGGACAGGCTTAGCACAGATACGCAGTATTTT	NA	TRBD1	TRBJ2-3	TRBV27
CASSREPGHYNEQFF	TGCGCCAGCAGCCGCGAGCCGGGACACTACAATGAGCAGTTCTTC	NA	NA	TRBJ2-1	TRBV5-1
CSARPPGGYSNQPQHF	TGCAGTGCTAGACCCCCAGGGGGCTATAGCAATCAGCCCCAGCATTTT	few	TRBD1	TRBJ1-5	TRBV20-1
CASSFELAGAGEQFF	TGTGCCAGCAGCTTTGAACTAGCGGGAGCTGGTGAGCAGTTCTTC	NA	TRBD2	TRBJ2-1	TRBV7-2
CASSEVFGPFETQYF	TGTGCCAGCAGTGAAGTATTTGGACCCTTCGAGACCCAGTACTTC	few	NA	TRBJ2-5	TRBV2
CSARTPRRNGYTF	TGCAGTGCTAGAACGCCCAGGCGGAATGGCTACACCTTC	few	NA	TRBJ1-2	TRBV20-1
CASSPPYEAFF	TGTGCCAGCAGCCCTCCTTATGAAGCTTTCTTT	few	NA	TRBJ1-1	TRBV7-9
CSARDPLRGSGGYYNEQFF	TGCAGTGCTAGAGATCCCCTGAGGGGCAGCGGGGGATATTACAATGAGCAGTTCTTC	few	TRBD2	TRBJ2-1	TRBV20-1
CASSPRKGFNQPQHF	TGTGCCAGCAGCCCCCGAAAGGGTTTCAATCAGCCCCAGCATTTT	NA	NA	TRBJ1-5	TRBV7-2
CASRVGQGGNSPLHF	TGTGCCAGCAGGGTAGGACAGGGCGGTAATTCACCCCTCCACTTT	NA	TRBD1	TRBJ1-6	TRBV28
CASSPTRSEWTQYF	TGTGCCAGCAGCCCGACTAGGTCCGAATGGACCCAGTACTTC	few	NA	TRBJ2-5	TRBV7-2
CATSRSNRNEQFF	TGTGCCACCAGCAGAAGTAACAGGAATGAGCAGTTCTTC	few	NA	TRBJ2-1	TRBV15
CASSYSYEQFF	TGCGCCAGCAGCTACTCGTATGAGCAGTTCTTC	many	NA	TRBJ2-1	TRBV5-1
CASSFAPRILYEQYF	TGTGCCAGCAGTTTTGCCCCACGGATTCTTTATGAGCAGTACTTC	few	NA	TRBJ2-7	TRBV12-3/TRBV12-4
CASRDRAGGAYEQYF	TGTGCCAGCAGGGATAGGGCGGGGGGAGCCTACGAGCAGTACTTC	few	TRBD2	TRBJ2-7	TRBV2
CSATTDNEQFF	TGCAGTGCTACGACAGACAATGAGCAGTTCTTC	NA	NA	TRBJ2-1	TRBV20-1
CASSPFRSPDTQYF	TGTGCCAGCAGCCCATTTCGGAGTCCAGATACGCAGTATTTT	few	NA	TRBJ2-3	TRBV7-9
CAWSVGPMELFF	TGTGCCTGGAGTGTAGGGCCTATGGAGCTGTTTTTT	many	NA	TRBJ2-2	TRBV30
CASSLAGGPADTQYF	TGTGCCAGCAGCTTAGCGGGAGGGCCTGCAGATACGCAGTATTTT	NA	TRBD2	TRBJ2-3	TRBV7-9
CASSPWTGYSNQPQHF	TGTGCCAGCAGCCCCTGGACAGGCTATAGCAATCAGCCCCAGCATTTT	few	TRBD1	TRBJ1-5	TRBV7-2
CASSIRGPKGEQFF	TGTGCCAGTAGTATTAGGGGGCCCAAAGGTGAGCAGTTCTTC	few	TRBD1	TRBJ2-1	TRBV19
CASSFRGADNQPQHF	TGTGCCAGCAGCTTTAGGGGCGCGGACAATCAGCCCCAGCATTTT	NA	NA	TRBJ1-5	TRBV7-2
CASSAGRSNTEAFF	TGTGCCAGCAGCGCGGGACGGTCGAACACTGAAGCTTTCTTT	NA	NA	TRBJ1-1	TRBV9
CASSYVGKETQYF	TGTGCCAGCAGTTATGTCGGGAAAGAGACCCAGTACTTC	NA	NA	TRBJ2-5	TRBV6-2/TRBV6-3
CASSPGQAVDTGELFF	TGTGCCAGCAGTCCAGGACAGGCGGTTGACACCGGGGAGCTGTTTTTT	many	TRBD1	TRBJ2-2	TRBV12-3/TRBV12-4
CASSFGGPSYGYTF	TGTGCCAGCAGCTTCGGGGGGCCCTCCTATGGCTACACCTTC	few	NA	TRBJ1-2	TRBV7-2
CASSPTSGAATQYF	TGTGCCAGCAGCCCCACTAGCGGTGCAGCTACGCAGTATTTT	few	TRBD2	TRBJ2-3	TRBV7-2
CASSGGQLQGDTQYF	TGTGCCAGCAGCGGCGGTCAACTACAGGGTGATACGCAGTATTTT	NA	NA	TRBJ2-3	TRBV9
CASSLNSGAGELFF	TGTGCCAGCAGCTTAAATAGCGGGGCCGGGGAGCTGTTTTTT	NA	TRBD2	TRBJ2-2	TRBV13
CASSTVSITGELFF	TGTGCCAGTAGTACCGTCTCTATCACCGGGGAGCTGTTTTTT	few	NA	TRBJ2-2	TRBV19
CASSQELARNNEQFF	TGCGCCAGCAGCCAGGAACTAGCGAGAAACAATGAGCAGTTCTTC	few	TRBD2	TRBJ2-1	TRBV4-3
CASSLGSGGSSTDTQYF	TGTGCCAGCAGCTTAGGCTCAGGGGGCTCTAGCACAGATACGCAGTATTTT	NA	TRBD1	TRBJ2-3	TRBV7-9
CSVSRGMYEQYF	TGCAGCGTGTCAAGGGGGATGTACGAGCAGTACTTC	NA	NA	TRBJ2-7	TRBV29-1
CASSLNGFQPQHF	TGTGCCAGCAGCTTAAATGGTTTCCAGCCCCAGCATTTT	many	NA	TRBJ1-5	TRBV11-2